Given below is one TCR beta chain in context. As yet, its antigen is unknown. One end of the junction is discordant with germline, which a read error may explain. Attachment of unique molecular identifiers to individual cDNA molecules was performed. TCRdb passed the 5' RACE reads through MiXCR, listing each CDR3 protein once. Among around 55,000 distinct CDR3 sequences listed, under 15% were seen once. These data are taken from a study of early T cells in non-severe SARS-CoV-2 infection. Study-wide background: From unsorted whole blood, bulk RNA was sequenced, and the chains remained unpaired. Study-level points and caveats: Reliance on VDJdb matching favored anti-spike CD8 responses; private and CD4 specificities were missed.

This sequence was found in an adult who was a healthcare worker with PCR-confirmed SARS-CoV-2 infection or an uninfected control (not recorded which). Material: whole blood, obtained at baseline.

For the CDR3, the DNA is TGCGCCAGCGGTGATGAGCAGTTCTTC. Its protein product is CASGDEQFF. The chain uses TRBV10-1 and TRBJ2-1; D is unresolved. The germline V gene has CDR1 WNHNN and CDR2 SYGVQD (reference sequence). The CDR3 is 9 amino acids.